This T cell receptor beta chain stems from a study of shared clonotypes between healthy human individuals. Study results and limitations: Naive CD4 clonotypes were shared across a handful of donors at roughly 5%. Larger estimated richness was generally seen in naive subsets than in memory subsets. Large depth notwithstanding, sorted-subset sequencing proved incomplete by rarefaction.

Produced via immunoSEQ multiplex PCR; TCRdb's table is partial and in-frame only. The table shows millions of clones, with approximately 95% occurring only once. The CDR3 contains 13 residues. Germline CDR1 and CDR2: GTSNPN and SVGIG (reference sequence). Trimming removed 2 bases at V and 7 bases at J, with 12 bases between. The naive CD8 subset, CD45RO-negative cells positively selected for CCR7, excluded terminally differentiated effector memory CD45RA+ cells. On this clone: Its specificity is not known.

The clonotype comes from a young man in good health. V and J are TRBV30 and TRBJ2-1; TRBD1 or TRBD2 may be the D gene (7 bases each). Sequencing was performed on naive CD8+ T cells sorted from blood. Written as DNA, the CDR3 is TGTGCCTGGAGTCCTCAGGGGGGGAATGAGCAGTTCTTC. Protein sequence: CAWSPQGGNEQFF.